What follows is one T cell receptor beta chain and its context. This sample is drawn from a study of blood T cell repertoires in COVID-19. Study information: Acute-phase and convalescent COVID-19 samples originated in the United States, Italy and Spain.

Original data processing: For nucleated cells, counts were estimated from reference gene primer amplification. Sequencing was performed with immunoSEQ multiplex PCR; in TCRdb, only in-frame clones are kept and a portion is missing. The D gene and trimming were derived from the DNA, and the V and J assignments and clone size from that table. The table has roughly 75,000 clones, over 65% seen once; the top ten hold roughly 2.6%. The germline V gene has CDR1 LGHDT and CDR2 YNNKEL (reference sequence). The CDR3 contains 17 residues. Trimming removed 0 bases at V and 4 bases at J, with 19 bases between. This receptor was taken from a human donor with acute or convalescent COVID-19. The donor label of this sample is uncertain. The chain has TRBV3-1 (or the pseudogene TRBV3-2) and TRBJ2-7; D may be TRBD1 (6 bases). Sequencing was performed on peripheral blood. The CDR3 DNA follows: TGTGCCAGCAGCCAAGAATTTCGCAGGGGCCCTTCGTACGAGCAGTACTTC. It yields the protein CASSQEFRRGPSYEQYF.